This T cell receptor (beta chain) was identified during a study of CD4 T cells in relation to SARS-CoV-2 and coronaviruses. Study background: PBMCs were cultured with antigen for roughly 11 days before TCR beta sequencing. Controls used an HIV-1 Nef peptide pool or no peptide.

Per germline, CDR1 SGHRS and CDR2 YFSETQ. The CDR3 is made up of 14 amino acids. The V gene end was trimmed by 4 bases and the J gene end by 2 bases; junction bases not matched to a gene: 6. The unexposed donors gave CD4+ T cells in about 2011-2018, prior to COVID-19. CD4+ T cells were isolated from the cells after about ten days of culture. This table comes from immunoSEQ multiplex PCR, and its TCRdb copy is limited to in-frame clones, with some not included. The table shows 20,000 to 30,000 clones, with 76% occurring only once. Study findings and constraints: Compared with monoreactive clones, crossreactive clones showed significantly weaker SARS-CoV-2 expansion.

Sample share makes this clone large. The target antigen is unknown. Sequencing was carried out using CD4+ T cells from PBMCs, cultured in vitro. V is TRBV5-1 and J is TRBJ2-7, with 7 bases matching TRBD2. The source is a human donor in good health. The CDR3 loop is CASSLAVRTYEQYF. The CDR3, as DNA: TGCGCCAGCAGCCTAGCGGTTAGGACCTACGAGCAGTACTTC. The variable domain in full, with the rest retrieved from reference TRBV5-1 and TRBJ2-7, is KAGVTQTPRYLIKTRGQQVTLSCSPISGHRSVSWYQQTPGQGLQFLFEYFSETQRNKGNFPGRFSGRQFSNSRSEMNVSTLELGDSALYLCASSLAVRTYEQYFGPGTRLTVT.